This paragraph covers one T cell receptor beta chain sequence. Its antigen remains undetermined. Base qualities are missing; no much larger clone stands one base away. The data are from a study of T-cell reconstitution after alpha-beta-depleted transplantation in children (dated by TCRdb to 2015 to 2016). Broadly, across the study: Using TCR repertoire profiling, the study followed T-cell immune reconstitution in a quantitative way in children after TCRalphabeta/CD19-depleted allogeneic hematopoietic cell transplantation.

V and J lose 2 bases and 2 bases, and a span of 16 bases separates them. Looking up the germline V gene (reference sequence) yields CDR1 SGHAT and CDR2 FQDESV. The CDR3 measures 16 amino acids from cysteine to phenylalanine. The DNA shown is the 48-base CDR3, in frame from base 1. What the work shows at the level of the full study, not this receptor alone: In some patients, the high TCRbeta diversity seen at day 60 was put down to recipient T cells and intrathymic progenitors that had survived conditioning. The apparently early recovery of alphabetaT-cell counts about two months after transplant reportedly depended on only several hundred rapidly expanded clones that came from non-depleted graft cells. Over the following months the frequencies of hyperexpanded clones went down, and after one year T-cell counts and TCRbeta diversity were mostly credited to newly produced T cells.

Explained via the paper, the treatment or condition label denotes: allogeneic hematopoietic cell transplantation with graft depleted of TCRalphabeta T cells and CD19 B cells. TCRalphabeta/CD19-depleted allogeneic hematopoietic cell grafts were given to the transplant recipients, all of whom were children. Library method: PCR. Sequenced on an Illumina HiSeq 2500. TCR libraries were prepared with molecular barcoding, using unique molecular identifiers to normalize TCRbeta repertoire quantification. TCRdb reran the public reads through fastp at Q25 and MiXCR, keeping productive beta chains. Each record represents a unique CDR3 protein, reported with the most common genes and DNA among its rows. A total of around 800,000 distinct CDR3 sequences appear in this sample, 16% of them only once. Approximately 4.5% of the sample comes from the top ten.

This TCR derives from a male patient younger than 18 who had a stem cell transplant for acute lymphoblastic leukemia, so the T cells may come from the graft donor. The specimen comprised PBMCs, mostly from graft donor cells, sampled 360 days after TCRalphabeta/CD19-depleted stem cell transplant. The sequence joins TRBV11-1 to TRBJ2-7, with no confident D gene call. The CDR3 is CASSLWVRTGPYEQYF. The DNA sequence is as follows: TGTGCCAGCAGCTTATGGGTTCGGACGGGCCCCTACGAGCAGTACTTC.